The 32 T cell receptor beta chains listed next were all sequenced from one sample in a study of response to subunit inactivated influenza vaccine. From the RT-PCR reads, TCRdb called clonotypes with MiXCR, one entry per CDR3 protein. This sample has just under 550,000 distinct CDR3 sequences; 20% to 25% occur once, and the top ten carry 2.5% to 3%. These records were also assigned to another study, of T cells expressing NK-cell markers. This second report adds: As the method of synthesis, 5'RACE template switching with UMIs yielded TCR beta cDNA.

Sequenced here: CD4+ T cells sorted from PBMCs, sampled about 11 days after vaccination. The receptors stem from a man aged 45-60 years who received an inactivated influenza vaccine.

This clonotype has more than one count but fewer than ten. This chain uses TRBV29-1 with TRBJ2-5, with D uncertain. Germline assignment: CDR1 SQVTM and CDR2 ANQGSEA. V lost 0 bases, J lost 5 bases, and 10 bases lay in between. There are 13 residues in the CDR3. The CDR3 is CSVEETLGETQYF. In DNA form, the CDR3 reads TGCAGCGTTGAAGAGACCTTAGGGGAGACCCAGTACTTC.

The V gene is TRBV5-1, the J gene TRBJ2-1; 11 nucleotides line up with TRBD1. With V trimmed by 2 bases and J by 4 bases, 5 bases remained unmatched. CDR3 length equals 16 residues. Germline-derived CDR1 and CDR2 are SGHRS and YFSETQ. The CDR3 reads CASSLRGQGDYNEQFF. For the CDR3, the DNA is TGCGCCAGCAGCTTACGGGGACAGGGGGATTACAATGAGCAGTTCTTC.

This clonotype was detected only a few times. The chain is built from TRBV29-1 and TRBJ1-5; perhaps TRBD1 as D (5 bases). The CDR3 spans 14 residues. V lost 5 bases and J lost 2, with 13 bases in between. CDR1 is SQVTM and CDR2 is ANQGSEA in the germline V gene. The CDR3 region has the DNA TGCAGCGTTCTATCTGGGGACGGCAATCAGCCCCAGCATTTT. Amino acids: CSVLSGDGNQPQHF. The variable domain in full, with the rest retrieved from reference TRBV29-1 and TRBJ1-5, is SAVISQKPSRDICQRGTSLTIQCQVDSQVTMMFWYRQQPGQSLTLIATANQGSEATYESGFVIDKFPISRPNLTFSTLTVSNMSPEDSSIYLCSVLSGDGNQPQHFGDGTRLSIL.

The CDR3 here is CASSLQGARREQFF. The CDR3 bases are TGTGCCAGCAGCTTACAGGGGGCGCGAAGAGAGCAGTTCTTC. V gene TRBV6-5 combines with J gene TRBJ2-1; TRBD1 matches at 9 bases. Per the germline V gene, CDR1 is MNHEY and CDR2 is SVGAGI. The CDR3 sequence is 14 residues long. J was trimmed by 10 bases and V by 6 bases; bases with no gene match: 10.

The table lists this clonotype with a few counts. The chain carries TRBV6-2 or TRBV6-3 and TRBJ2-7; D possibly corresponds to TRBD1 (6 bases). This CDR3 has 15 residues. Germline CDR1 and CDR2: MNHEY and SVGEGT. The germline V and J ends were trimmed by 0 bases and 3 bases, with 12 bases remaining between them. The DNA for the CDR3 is TGTGCCAGCAGTTACTCGAGACAGGTCCTCTACGAGCAGTACTTC. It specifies CASSYSRQVLYEQYF.

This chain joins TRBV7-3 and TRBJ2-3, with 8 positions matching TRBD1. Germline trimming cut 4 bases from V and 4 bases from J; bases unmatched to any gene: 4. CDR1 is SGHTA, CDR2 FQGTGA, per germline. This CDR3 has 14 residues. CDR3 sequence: CASSSDRVADTQYF. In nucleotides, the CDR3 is TGTGCCAGCAGCTCGGACAGGGTTGCAGATACGCAGTATTTT.

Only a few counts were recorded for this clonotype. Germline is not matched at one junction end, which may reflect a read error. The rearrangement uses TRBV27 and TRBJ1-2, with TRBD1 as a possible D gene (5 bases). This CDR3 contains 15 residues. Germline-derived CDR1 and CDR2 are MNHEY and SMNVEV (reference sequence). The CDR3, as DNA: TGTGCCAGCAGTTCCCCGGACAAAACTAACTATGGCTACGCCTTC. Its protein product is CASSSPDKTNYGYAF.

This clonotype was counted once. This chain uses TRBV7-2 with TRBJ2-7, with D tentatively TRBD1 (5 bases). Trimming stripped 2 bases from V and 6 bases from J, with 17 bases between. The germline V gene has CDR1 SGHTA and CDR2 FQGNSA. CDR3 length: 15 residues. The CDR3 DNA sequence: TGTGCCAGCAGCTTACAAAGGGGTCGGTTCCCCGAGCAGTACTTC. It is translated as CASSLQRGRFPEQYF. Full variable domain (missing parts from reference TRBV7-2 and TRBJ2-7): GAGVSQSPSNKVTEKGKDVELRCDPISGHTALYWYRQSLGQGLEFLIYFQGNSAPDKSGLPSDRFSAERTGGSVSTLTIQRTQQEDSAVYLCASSLQRGRFPEQYFGPGTRLTVT.

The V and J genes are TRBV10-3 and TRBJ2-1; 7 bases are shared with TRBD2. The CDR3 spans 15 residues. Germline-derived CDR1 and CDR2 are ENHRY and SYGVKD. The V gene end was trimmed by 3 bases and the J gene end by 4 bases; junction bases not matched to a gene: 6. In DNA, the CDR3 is TGTGCCATCAGTGACCATAGCGGGTCGTACAATGAGCAGTTCTTC. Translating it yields CAISDHSGSYNEQFF.

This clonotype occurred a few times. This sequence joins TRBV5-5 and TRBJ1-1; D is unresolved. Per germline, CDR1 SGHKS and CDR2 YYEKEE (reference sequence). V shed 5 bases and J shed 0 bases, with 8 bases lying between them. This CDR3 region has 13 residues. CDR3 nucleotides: TGTGCCAGCAGACGGGCCCTGAACACTGAAGCTTTCTTT. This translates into CASRRALNTEAFF.

This CDR3 is CASSSLSGVGETQYF. CDR3 in DNA: TGTGCCAGCAGCTCACTGAGCGGGGTGGGTGAGACCCAGTACTTC. The V gene is TRBV7-9, the J gene TRBJ2-5; 7 nucleotides match TRBD2. Germline CDR1 SEHNR, CDR2 FQNEAQ (reference sequence). The CDR3 loop spans 15 amino acids. J was trimmed by 5 bases and V by 4 bases; bases with no gene match: 10.

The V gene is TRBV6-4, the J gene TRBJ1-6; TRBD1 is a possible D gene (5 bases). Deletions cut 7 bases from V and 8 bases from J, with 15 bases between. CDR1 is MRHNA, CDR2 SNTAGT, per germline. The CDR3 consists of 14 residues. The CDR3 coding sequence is TGTGCCAGCACCCAGGGCACCGGACATTCACCCCTCCACTTT. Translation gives CASTQGTGHSPLHF.

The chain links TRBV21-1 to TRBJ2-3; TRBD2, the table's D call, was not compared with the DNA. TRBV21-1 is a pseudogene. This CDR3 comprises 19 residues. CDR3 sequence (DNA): TGTGCCAGCAGCAACCGGGGGACTAGCGGACCACTTAACACAGATACGCAGTATTTT. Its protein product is CASSNRGTSGPLNTDTQYF.

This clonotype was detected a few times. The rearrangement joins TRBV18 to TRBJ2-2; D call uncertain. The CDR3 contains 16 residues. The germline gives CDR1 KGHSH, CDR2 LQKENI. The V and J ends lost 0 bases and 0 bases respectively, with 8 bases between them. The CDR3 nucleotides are TGTGCCAGCTCACCACCGCGGATCCCGAACACCGGGGAGCTGTTTTTT. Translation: CASSPPRIPNTGELFF.

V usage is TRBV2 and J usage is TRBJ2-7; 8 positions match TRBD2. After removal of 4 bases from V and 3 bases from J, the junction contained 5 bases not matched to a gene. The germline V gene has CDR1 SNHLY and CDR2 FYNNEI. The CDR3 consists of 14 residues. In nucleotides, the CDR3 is TGTGCCAGCAGTGCTAAGCGGGGGTTCTACGAGCAGTACTTC. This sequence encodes CASSAKRGFYEQYF. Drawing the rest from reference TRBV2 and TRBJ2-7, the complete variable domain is EPEVTQTPSHQVTQMGQEVILRCVPISNHLYFYWYRQILGQKVEFLVSFYNNEISEKSEIFDDQFSVERPDGSNFTLKIRSTKLEDSAMYFCASSAKRGFYEQYFGPGTRLTVT.

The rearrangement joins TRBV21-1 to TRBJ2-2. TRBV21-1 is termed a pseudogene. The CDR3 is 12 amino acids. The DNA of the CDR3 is TGTGCCAGCAGCCATCAGTACGGGGAGCTGTTTTTT. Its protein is CASSHQYGELFF.

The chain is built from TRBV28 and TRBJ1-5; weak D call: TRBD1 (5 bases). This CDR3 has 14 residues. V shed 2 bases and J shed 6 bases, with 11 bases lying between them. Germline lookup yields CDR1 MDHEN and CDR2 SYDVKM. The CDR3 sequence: CASSLIRDGQPQHF. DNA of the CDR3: TGTGCCAGCAGTTTAATTAGGGACGGTCAGCCCCAGCATTTT.

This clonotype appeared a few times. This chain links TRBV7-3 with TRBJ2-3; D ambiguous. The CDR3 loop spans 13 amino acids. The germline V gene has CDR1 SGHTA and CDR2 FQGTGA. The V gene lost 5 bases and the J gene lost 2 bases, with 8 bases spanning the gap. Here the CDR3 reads CASSPRNTDTQYF. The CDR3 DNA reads TGTGCCAGCAGCCCCCGGAACACAGATACGCAGTATTTT.

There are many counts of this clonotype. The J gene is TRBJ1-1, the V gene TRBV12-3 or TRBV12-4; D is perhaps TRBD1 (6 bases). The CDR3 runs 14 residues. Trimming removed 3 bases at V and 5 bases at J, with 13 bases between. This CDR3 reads CASSLGPGATEAFF. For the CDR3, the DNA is TGTGCCAGCAGTTTGGGCCCAGGGGCTACTGAAGCTTTCTTT.

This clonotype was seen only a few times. The CDR3 DNA reads TGCAGTGCCGTGACTCTCAAGTCCAATGAGCAGTTCTTC. Amino acid sequence: CSAVTLKSNEQFF. V usage is TRBV20-1 and J usage is TRBJ2-1; no definite D call. This CDR3 contains 13 residues. Germline CDR1 reads DFQATT; CDR2 reads SNEGSKA (reference sequence). Trimming pared 6 bases from V and 6 bases from J, leaving 15 bases between.

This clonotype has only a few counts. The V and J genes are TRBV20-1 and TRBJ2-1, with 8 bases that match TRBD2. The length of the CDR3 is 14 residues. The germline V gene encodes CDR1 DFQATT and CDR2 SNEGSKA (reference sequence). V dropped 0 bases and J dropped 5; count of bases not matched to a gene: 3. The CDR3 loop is CSAREISGDNEQFF. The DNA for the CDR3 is TGCAGTGCTAGAGAAATTAGCGGGGACAATGAGCAGTTCTTC.

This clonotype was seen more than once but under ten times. CDR3 protein: CASSSGPNEKLFF. The CDR3 DNA reads as TGCGCCAGCAGCTCGGGACCTAATGAAAAACTGTTTTTT. This chain connects TRBV5-1 to TRBJ1-4; D is possibly TRBD1 (5 bases). Trimming cost V 3 bases and J 3 bases, with 6 bases left between them. This CDR3 contains 13 residues. Germline V CDR1 and CDR2: SGHRS, YFSETQ.

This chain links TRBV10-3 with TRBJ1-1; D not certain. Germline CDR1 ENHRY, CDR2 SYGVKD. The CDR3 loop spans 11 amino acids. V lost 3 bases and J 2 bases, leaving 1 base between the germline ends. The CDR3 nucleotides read TGTGCCATCAGTGAAAACACTGAAGCTTTCTTT. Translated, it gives CAISENTEAFF.

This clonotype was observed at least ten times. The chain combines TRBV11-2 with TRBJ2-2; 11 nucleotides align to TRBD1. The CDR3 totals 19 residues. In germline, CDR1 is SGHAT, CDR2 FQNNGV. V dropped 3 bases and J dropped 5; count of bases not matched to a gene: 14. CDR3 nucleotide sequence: TGTGCCAGCAGCTTTCTAAGGACAGGGGGCAAATCGAGGACCGGGGAGCTGTTTTTT. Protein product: CASSFLRTGGKSRTGELFF.

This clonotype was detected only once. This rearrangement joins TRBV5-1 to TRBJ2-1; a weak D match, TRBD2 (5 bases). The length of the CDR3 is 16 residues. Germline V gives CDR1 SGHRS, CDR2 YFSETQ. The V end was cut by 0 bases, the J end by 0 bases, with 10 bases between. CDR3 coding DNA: TGCGCCAGCAGCTTGGAGGTGGGGAGCTCCTACAATGAGCAGTTCTTC. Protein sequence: CASSLEVGSSYNEQFF.

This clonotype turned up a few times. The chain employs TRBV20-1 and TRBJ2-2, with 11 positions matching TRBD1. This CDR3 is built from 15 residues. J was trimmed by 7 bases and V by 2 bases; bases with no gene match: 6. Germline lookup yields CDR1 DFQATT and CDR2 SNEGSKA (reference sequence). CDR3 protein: CSARPGTGGIGELFF. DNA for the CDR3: TGCAGTGCTAGACCAGGGACAGGGGGTATCGGGGAGCTGTTTTTT.

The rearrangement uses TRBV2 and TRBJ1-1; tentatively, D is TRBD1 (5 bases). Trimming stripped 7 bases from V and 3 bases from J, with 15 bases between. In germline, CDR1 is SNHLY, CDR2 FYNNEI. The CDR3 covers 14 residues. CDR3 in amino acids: CASNAGGSYTEAFF. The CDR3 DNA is TGTGCCAGCAACGCTGGGGGGAGTTACACTGAAGCTTTCTTT.

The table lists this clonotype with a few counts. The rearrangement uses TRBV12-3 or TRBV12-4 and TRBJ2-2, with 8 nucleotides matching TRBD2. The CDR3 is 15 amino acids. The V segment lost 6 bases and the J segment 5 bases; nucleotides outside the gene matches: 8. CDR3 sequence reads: CASRSRLAQTGELFF. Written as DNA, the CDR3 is TGTGCCAGCAGGAGTAGACTAGCGCAGACCGGGGAGCTGTTTTTT.

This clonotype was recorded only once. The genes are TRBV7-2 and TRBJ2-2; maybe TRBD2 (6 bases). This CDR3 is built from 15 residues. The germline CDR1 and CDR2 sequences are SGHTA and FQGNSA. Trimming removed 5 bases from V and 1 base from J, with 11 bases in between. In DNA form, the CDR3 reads TGTGCCAGCAGCCGAGTGGGGGGGAACACCGGGGAGCTGTTTTTT. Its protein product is CASSRVGGNTGELFF.

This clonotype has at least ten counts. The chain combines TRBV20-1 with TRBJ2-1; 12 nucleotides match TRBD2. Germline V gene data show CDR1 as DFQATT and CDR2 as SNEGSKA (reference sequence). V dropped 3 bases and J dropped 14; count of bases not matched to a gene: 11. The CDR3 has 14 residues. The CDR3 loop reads CSARLAGGRDSEFF. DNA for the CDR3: TGCAGTGCTAGGCTAGCGGGGGGGCGGGATTCGGAGTTCTTC.

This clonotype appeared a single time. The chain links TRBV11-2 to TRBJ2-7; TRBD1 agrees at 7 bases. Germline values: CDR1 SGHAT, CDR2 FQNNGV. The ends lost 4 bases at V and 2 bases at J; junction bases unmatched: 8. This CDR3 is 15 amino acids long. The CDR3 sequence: CASSSGQRKTYEQYF. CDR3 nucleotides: TGTGCCAGCAGCTCGGGACAGCGAAAAACCTACGAGCAGTACTTC.

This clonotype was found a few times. The CDR3: CASSYTVGRGFLKFF. The CDR3 DNA is TGTGCCAGCAGTTACACAGTGGGCAGGGGATTTTTGAAGTTCTTC. This rearrangement joins TRBV6-5 to TRBJ2-1; possibly TRBD1 for D (6 bases). Trimming took 2 bases from V and 14 from J, leaving 22 bases between them. Germline V lookup: CDR1 MNHEY, CDR2 SVGAGI. CDR3 length equals 15 residues.